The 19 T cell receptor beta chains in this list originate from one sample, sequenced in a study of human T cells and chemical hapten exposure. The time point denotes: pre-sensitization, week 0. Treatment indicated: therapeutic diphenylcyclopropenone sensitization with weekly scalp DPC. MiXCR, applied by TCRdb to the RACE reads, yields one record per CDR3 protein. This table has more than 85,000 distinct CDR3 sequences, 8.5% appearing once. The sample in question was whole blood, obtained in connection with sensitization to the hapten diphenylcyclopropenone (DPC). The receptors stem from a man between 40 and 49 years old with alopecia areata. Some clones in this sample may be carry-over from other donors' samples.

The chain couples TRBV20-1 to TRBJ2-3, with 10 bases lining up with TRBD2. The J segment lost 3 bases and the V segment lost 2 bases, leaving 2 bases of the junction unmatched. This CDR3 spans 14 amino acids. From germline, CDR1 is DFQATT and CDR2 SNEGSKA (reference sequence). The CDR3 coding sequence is TGCAGTGCTAGAAGTAGCGGGAGGACAGATACGCAGTATTTT. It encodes CSARSSGRTDTQYF.

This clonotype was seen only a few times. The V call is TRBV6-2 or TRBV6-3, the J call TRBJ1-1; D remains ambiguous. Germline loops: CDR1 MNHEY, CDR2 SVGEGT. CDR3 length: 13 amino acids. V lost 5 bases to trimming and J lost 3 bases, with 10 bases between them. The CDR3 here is CASSPIIDTEAFF. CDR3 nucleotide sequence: TGTGCCAGCAGTCCAATCATCGACACTGAAGCTTTCTTT.

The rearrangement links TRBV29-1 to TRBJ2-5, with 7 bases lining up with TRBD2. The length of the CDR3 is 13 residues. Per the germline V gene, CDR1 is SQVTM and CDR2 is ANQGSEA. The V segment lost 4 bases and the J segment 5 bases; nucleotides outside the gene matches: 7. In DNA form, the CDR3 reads TGCAGCGTTGGGGGAGGGAGCGGGGAGACCCAGTACTTC. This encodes CSVGGGSGETQYF.

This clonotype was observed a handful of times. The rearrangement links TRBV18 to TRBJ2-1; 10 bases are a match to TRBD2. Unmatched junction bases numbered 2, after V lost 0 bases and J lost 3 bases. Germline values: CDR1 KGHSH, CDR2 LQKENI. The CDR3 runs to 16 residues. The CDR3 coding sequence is TGTGCCAGCTCACCACCCGGGACTAGCGACTACAATGAGCAGTTCTTC. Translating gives CASSPPGTSDYNEQFF.

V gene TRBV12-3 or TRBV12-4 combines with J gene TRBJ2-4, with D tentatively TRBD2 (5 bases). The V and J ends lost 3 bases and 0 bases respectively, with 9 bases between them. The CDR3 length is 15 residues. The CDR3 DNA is TGTGCCAGCAGTTTTACGGGATCAGCCAAAAACATTCAGTACTTC. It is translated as CASSFTGSAKNIQYF.

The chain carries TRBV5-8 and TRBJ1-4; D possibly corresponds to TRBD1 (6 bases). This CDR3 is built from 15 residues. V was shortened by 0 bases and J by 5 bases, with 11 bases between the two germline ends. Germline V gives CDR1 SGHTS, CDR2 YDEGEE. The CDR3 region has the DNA TGTGCCAGCAGCTTGGGGCAGGGGTCCAATGAAAAACTGTTTTTT. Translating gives CASSLGQGSNEKLFF.

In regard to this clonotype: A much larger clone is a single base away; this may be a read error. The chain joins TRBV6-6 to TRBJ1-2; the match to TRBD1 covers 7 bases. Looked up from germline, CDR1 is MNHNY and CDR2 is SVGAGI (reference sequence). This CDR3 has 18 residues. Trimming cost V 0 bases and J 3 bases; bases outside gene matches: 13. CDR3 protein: CASSYSVETGKEDYGYTF. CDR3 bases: TGTGCCAGCAGTTACTCGGTGGAGACAGGGAAGGAAGACTATGGCTACACCTTC.

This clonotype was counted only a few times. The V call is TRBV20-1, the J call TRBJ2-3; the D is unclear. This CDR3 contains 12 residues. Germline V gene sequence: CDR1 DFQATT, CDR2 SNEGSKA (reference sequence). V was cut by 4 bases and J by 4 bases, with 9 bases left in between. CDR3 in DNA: TGCAGTGCTAAAGACGGCCCAGATACGCAGTATTTT. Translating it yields CSAKDGPDTQYF.

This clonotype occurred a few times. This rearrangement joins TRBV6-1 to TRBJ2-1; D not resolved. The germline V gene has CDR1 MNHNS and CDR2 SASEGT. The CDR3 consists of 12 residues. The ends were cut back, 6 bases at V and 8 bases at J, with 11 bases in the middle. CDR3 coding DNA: TGTGCCAGCAGCTCCCAATGGGATGAGCAGTTCTTC. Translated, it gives CASSSQWDEQFF.

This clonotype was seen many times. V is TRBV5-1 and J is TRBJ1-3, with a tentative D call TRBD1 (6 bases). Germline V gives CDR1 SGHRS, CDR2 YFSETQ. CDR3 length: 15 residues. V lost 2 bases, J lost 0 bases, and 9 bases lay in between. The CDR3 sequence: CASSFSGDSGNTIYF. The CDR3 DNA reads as TGCGCCAGCAGCTTCTCAGGGGACTCTGGAAACACCATATATTTT.

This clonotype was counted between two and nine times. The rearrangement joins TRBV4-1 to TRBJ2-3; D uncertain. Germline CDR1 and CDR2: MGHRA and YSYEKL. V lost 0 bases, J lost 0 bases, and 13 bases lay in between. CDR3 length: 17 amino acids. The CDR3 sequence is CASSQDLTLTSTDTQYF. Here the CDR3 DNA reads TGCGCCAGCAGCCAAGACCTGACTCTGACTAGCACAGATACGCAGTATTTT.

The CDR3 region is CASSSRLAEIDTQYF. The CDR3 coding sequence is TGTGCCAGCTCATCTAGACTAGCGGAAATAGATACGCAGTATTTT. The rearrangement joins TRBV18 to TRBJ2-3, with 9 bases aligning to TRBD2. Germline lookup yields CDR1 KGHSH and CDR2 LQKENI. This CDR3 region has 15 residues. V trimming: 5 bases; J trimming: 5 bases; junction bases outside the gene matches: 8.

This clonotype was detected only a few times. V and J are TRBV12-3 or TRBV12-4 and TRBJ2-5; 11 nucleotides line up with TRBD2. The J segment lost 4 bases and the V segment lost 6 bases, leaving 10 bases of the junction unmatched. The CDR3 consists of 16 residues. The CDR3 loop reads CASRSGTSGWGETQYF. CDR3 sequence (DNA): TGTGCCAGCAGATCCGGGACTAGCGGTTGGGGAGAGACCCAGTACTTC.

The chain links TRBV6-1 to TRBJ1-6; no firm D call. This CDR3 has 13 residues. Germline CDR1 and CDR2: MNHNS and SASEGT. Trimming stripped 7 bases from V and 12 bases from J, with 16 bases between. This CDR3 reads CASTKGRDIPLHF. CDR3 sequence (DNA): TGTGCCAGCACTAAAGGGAGAGATATACCCCTCCACTTT.

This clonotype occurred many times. For the CDR3, the DNA is TGTGCCAGCAGTTTCCTAAGTGAAGGTGAAAATGAGCAGTTCTTC. Its translation is CASSFLSEGENEQFF. V and J are TRBV28 and TRBJ2-1; unclear D gene. Germline CDR1 MDHEN, CDR2 SYDVKM. This CDR3 contains 15 residues. Trimming took off 3 bases at V and 7 bases at J, with 16 bases between the two ends.

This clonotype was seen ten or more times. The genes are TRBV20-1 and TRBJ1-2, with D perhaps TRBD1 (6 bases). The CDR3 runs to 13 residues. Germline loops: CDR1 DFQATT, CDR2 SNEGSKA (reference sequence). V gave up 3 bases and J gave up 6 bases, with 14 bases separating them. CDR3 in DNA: TGCAGTGCTAGCGGCAGGGGTTATGATGGCTACACCTTC. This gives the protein CSASGRGYDGYTF.

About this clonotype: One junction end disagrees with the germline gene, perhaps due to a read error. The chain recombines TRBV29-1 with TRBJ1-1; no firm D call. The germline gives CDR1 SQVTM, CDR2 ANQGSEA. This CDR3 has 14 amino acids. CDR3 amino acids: CSSIEGVWNAEAFF. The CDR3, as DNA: TGCAGCTCTATTGAGGGAGTCTGGAACGCTGAAGCTTTCTTT.

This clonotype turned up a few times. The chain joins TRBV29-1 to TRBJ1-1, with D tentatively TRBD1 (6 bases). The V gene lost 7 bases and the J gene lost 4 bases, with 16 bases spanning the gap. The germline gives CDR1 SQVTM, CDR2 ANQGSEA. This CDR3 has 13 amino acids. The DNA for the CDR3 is TGCAGCGCAGAGGGGGGAGCTGGCACTGAAGCTTTCTTT. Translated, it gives CSAEGGAGTEAFF.

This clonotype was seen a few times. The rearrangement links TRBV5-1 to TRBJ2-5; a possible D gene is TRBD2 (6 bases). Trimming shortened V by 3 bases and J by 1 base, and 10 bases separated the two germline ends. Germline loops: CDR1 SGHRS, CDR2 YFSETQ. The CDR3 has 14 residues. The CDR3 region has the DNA TGCGCCAGCAGCTCGGGACTCCTCCAAGAGACCCAGTACTTC. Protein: CASSSGLLQETQYF.